These 25 T cell receptor beta chains share one sample of origin, sequenced in a study of blood T cells in healthy people across ages (dated by TCRdb to between 2015 and 2017). The receptor library was made with 5' RACE. This sample was sequenced with an Illumina HiSeq 2500. The second PCR ran for about 6 to 12 cycles and used a J-beta primer mix along with a sample-barcoded 5' primer. TCRdb applied fastp at Q25 and MiXCR to the public reads, then kept only in-frame beta chains. Rows with a matching CDR3 protein are joined into one entry that keeps the most common DNA and genes. In all, the sample holds around 1,100,000 distinct CDR3 sequences, and roughly two fifths of those were seen once. The ten largest clones represent 13% of the sample. The sample was blood. The source of these receptors is a man between 18 and 35 years old in good health.

Turning to this clonotype: One end of the junction is discordant with germline, which a read error may explain. The rearrangement links TRBV5-1 to TRBJ2-1; D is uncertain. Germline V gene lookup returns CDR1 SGHRS and CDR2 YFSETQ. The CDR3 is made up of 13 amino acids. CDR3 DNA: TGCGCTAGCAGCCCGAACACCGGTCGGGAGCAGTTCTTC. Its translation: CASSPNTGREQFF.

Note on this clonotype: At one end, the junction sequence differs from germline, possibly due to a read error. The V and J genes are TRBV10-3 and TRBJ2-7; the D gene is possibly TRBD1 (5 bases). Germline lookup yields CDR1 ENHRY and CDR2 SYGVKD. The CDR3 totals 11 residues. Here the CDR3 reads CASSGQGEQYF. The CDR3 DNA reads as TGTGCCAGCAGTGGGCAGGGCGAGCAGTACTTC.

The chain combines TRBV20-1 with TRBJ1-1, with TRBD1 identical over 8 bases. The germline V gene encodes CDR1 DFQATT and CDR2 SNEGSKA (reference sequence). The CDR3 consists of 15 residues. With 3 bases clipped from V and 3 bases from J, the junction kept 9 bases outside the gene matches. DNA for the CDR3: TGCAGTGCTAGCAGGACTGACAGGGGTTACACTGAAGCTTTCTTT. It translates to CSASRTDRGYTEAFF.

In this sample, this clonotype turned up a few times. The chain has TRBV2 and TRBJ2-1, with 8 bases that match TRBD1. The germline CDR1 and CDR2 sequences are SNHLY and FYNNEI. V lost 5 bases and J lost 0; bases outside the gene matches: 3. The CDR3 extends over 15 amino acids. Written as DNA, the CDR3 is TGTGCCAGCAGTCCGACAGGGGTCTCCTACAATGAGCAGTTCTTC. This codes for CASSPTGVSYNEQFF.

This clonotype was picked up one time. DNA for the CDR3: TGCGCCAGCAGCTCCCCGGACAGGGGGCGATTTCAAGAGACCCAGTACTTC. Translating gives CASSSPDRGRFQETQYF. V usage is TRBV5-1 and J usage is TRBJ2-5, with 11 positions matching TRBD1. V lost 3 bases and J lost 2; bases outside the gene matches: 9. The germline V gene encodes CDR1 SGHRS and CDR2 YFSETQ. The CDR3 totals 17 residues. Variable domain in full (rest from reference TRBV5-1 and TRBJ2-5): KAGVTQTPRYLIKTRGQQVTLSCSPISGHRSVSWYQQTPGQGLQFLFEYFSETQRNKGNFPGRFSGRQFSNSRSEMNVSTLELGDSALYLCASSSPDRGRFQETQYFGPGTRLLVL.

In DNA form, the CDR3 reads TGTGCCAGCAGCTTAGACACCGGGAGACCTTATACCGGGGCCAACGTCCTGACTTTC. Translating it yields CASSLDTGRPYTGANVLTF. The V call is TRBV7-2, the J call TRBJ2-6; possible D gene TRBD2, 6 bases. CDR1 SGHTA and CDR2 FQGNSA come from the germline V gene. CDR3 length: 19 residues. Between the trimmed V and J ends, which lost 1 base and 4 bases, there was a span of 20 bases.

DNA of the CDR3: TGTGCCAGCAGTTTTAATCAGGGGCCCGCGGGCTACAATGAGCAGTTCTTC. It is translated as CASSFNQGPAGYNEQFF. The chain uses TRBV27 and TRBJ2-1; maybe TRBD1 (6 bases). CDR3 length equals 17 residues. CDR1 is MNHEY, CDR2 SMNVEV, per germline (reference sequence). V was trimmed by 3 bases and J by 3 bases, leaving 18 bases between them.

The chain combines TRBV3-1 with TRBJ1-1, with D possibly TRBD1 on 5 matching bases. CDR3 length: 14 residues. Trimming pared 8 bases from V and 3 bases from J, leaving 16 bases between. In germline, CDR1 is LGHDT, CDR2 YNNKEL (reference sequence). CDR3 nucleotides: TGTGCCAGCCCTCCCCCGCGGGGGGACACTGAAGCTTTCTTT. Translated, it gives CASPPPRGDTEAFF.

This clonotype has only a few counts. The chain uses TRBV6-5 and TRBJ1-2; 10 bases are a match to TRBD1. V lost 0 bases to trimming and J lost 2 bases; unmatched junction nucleotides: 0. The CDR3 is 15 residues long. The germline CDR1 and CDR2 sequences are MNHEY and SVGAGI. The CDR3 DNA sequence: TGTGCCAGCAGTTACTCGACAGGGGGCAACTATGGCTACACCTTC. Protein sequence: CASSYSTGGNYGYTF.

This rearrangement joins TRBV6-9 to TRBJ1-2, with 11 bases identical to TRBD1. The germline V gene has CDR1 MNHGY and CDR2 SVAAGI. The CDR3 is 17 residues long. J gave up 7 bases and V 6 bases, and 16 bases lay outside the gene matches. CDR3 in amino acids: CASRTPDRGRLNPGYTF. Here the CDR3 DNA reads TGTGCCAGCAGAACACCGGACAGGGGGCGATTGAACCCTGGCTACACCTTC.

This clonotype was detected a few times. The chain couples TRBV5-6 to TRBJ2-1, with D unclear. In germline, CDR1 is SGHDT, CDR2 YYEEEE. The length of the CDR3 is 15 residues. Trimming stripped 1 base from V and 0 bases from J, with 8 bases between. The CDR3 nucleotides read TGTGCCAGCAGCTTGATTGATAGCTCCTACAATGAGCAGTTCTTC. It codes for CASSLIDSSYNEQFF.

This clonotype was observed a few times. The chain carries TRBV20-1 and TRBJ2-7; perhaps TRBD2 as D (5 bases). Germline values: CDR1 DFQATT, CDR2 SNEGSKA (reference sequence). The V end lost 3 bases, the J end lost 5 bases, and 11 bases lay between the germline ends. There are 12 residues in the CDR3. The CDR3 here is CSARELGHEQYF. In nucleotides, the CDR3 is TGCAGTGCTAGGGAACTAGGCCACGAGCAGTACTTC.

The chain has TRBV4-2 and TRBJ2-3; 7 nucleotides align to TRBD1. The CDR3 is 14 residues long. Looked up from germline, CDR1 is LGHNA and CDR2 is YNFKEQ. J gave up 10 bases and V 0 bases, and 7 bases lay outside the gene matches. CDR3 DNA sequence: TGTGCCAGCAGCCAAGATAGGGGGCCCGGATCGCAGTATTTT. Its translation is CASSQDRGPGSQYF.

On this clonotype itself: One junction end does not reproduce the germline sequence, and a read error may be involved. The chain joins TRBV28 to TRBJ2-5; 7 bases fit TRBD2. The CDR3 is made up of 15 amino acids. CDR1 is MDHEN, CDR2 SYDVKM, per germline. The CDR3 region has the DNA TGTACCAGCAGTAAAACCGGGACTAAGGACAATGAGCAGTACTTC. Translation: CTSSKTGTKDNEQYF.

The CDR3 region has the DNA TGTGCCAGCAGCAGGGCAGGCGGGGAGCTGTTTTTT. The encoded protein is CASSRAGGELFF. The J gene is TRBJ2-2, the V gene TRBV11-1; D gene unclear. There are 12 residues in the CDR3. The V end was cut by 5 bases, the J end by 7 bases, with 8 bases between. Per the germline V gene, CDR1 is SGHAT and CDR2 is FQDESV (reference sequence).

The V call is TRBV29-1, the J call TRBJ1-1; TRBD1 might be the D (5 bases). The germline gives CDR1 SQVTM, CDR2 ANQGSEA. The ends were cut back, 0 bases at V and 2 bases at J, with 13 bases in the middle. This CDR3 has 15 residues. The CDR3 loop is CSVEEMFGGNTEAFF. The DNA for the CDR3 is TGCAGCGTTGAAGAGATGTTTGGGGGTAACACTGAAGCTTTCTTT.

The V gene is TRBV15, the J gene TRBJ2-1; TRBD2 matches 10 bases. Trimming cost V 1 base and J 8 bases; bases outside gene matches: 5. The CDR3 consists of 15 residues. Germline CDR1 and CDR2: LNHNV and YYDKDF (reference sequence). The CDR3: CATSRGLAGADEQFF. The CDR3 DNA sequence: TGTGCCACCAGCAGAGGTCTAGCGGGGGCGGATGAGCAGTTCTTC.

V usage is TRBV24-1 and J usage is TRBJ2-3, with D perhaps TRBD1 (5 bases). Germline assignment: CDR1 KGHDR and CDR2 SFDVKD. Trimming took 0 bases from V and 0 from J, leaving 6 bases between them. The CDR3 covers 15 residues. The CDR3 protein is CATSDLAGSTDTQYF. DNA for the CDR3: TGTGCCACCAGTGATTTGGCAGGGAGCACAGATACGCAGTATTTT.

The CDR3 coding sequence is TGTGCCAGCAGAGGCGGACTAGCGGGGGGAGAGACCCAGTACTTC. Translation: CASRGGLAGGETQYF. V and J are TRBV12-3 or TRBV12-4 and TRBJ2-5; 14 bases fit TRBD2. This CDR3 has 15 amino acids. The V and J ends lost 6 bases and 4 bases, in that order; junction bases with no gene match: 4.

The chain employs TRBV27 and TRBJ1-5; 7 bases are a match to TRBD1. Germline-derived CDR1 and CDR2 are MNHEY and SMNVEV (reference sequence). Trimming removed 5 bases from V and 3 bases from J; junction bases left unmatched: 7. The CDR3 is 15 residues long. CDR3 region: CASSPRDRPNQPQHF. CDR3 DNA: TGTGCCAGCAGTCCCCGGGACAGACCCAATCAGCCCCAGCATTTT.

This sequence joins TRBV10-3 and TRBJ2-3, with 9 positions matching TRBD1. This CDR3 contains 15 residues. Germline V lookup: CDR1 ENHRY, CDR2 SYGVKD. Trimming removed 6 bases from V and 9 bases from J; junction bases left unmatched: 13. CDR3 loop: CAISGGTGNGRTQYF. CDR3 nucleotides: TGTGCCATCAGCGGAGGGACAGGGAATGGGCGGACGCAGTATTTT.

This clonotype has only a few counts. The genes are TRBV7-2 and TRBJ2-1, with TRBD1 as a possible D gene (6 bases). This CDR3 region has 17 residues. Germline lookup yields CDR1 SGHTA and CDR2 FQGNSA. Trimming removed 0 bases at V and 0 bases at J, with 12 bases between. CDR3 DNA: TGTGCCAGCAGCTTAGCCTCGACAGGTTCCTCCTACAATGAGCAGTTCTTC. Its protein is CASSLASTGSSYNEQFF.

This clonotype was counted between two and nine times. The J gene is TRBJ1-6, the V gene TRBV10-3, with 8 bases identical to TRBD1. The V gene's germline CDR1 is ENHRY and CDR2 SYGVKD. V was clipped by 10 bases and J by 3 bases; unmatched bases: 5. This CDR3 has 14 amino acids. This CDR3 is CATQGTGYNSPLHF. CDR3 coding DNA: TGTGCCACTCAAGGGACAGGCTATAATTCACCCCTCCACTTT.

This CDR3 is CASSQSGVIKETQYF. The CDR3 coding sequence is TGTGCCAGCAGCCAGAGCGGGGTCATTAAAGAGACCCAGTACTTC. The chain combines TRBV7-2 with TRBJ2-5; 7 bases fit TRBD2. From germline, CDR1 is SGHTA and CDR2 FQGNSA. This CDR3 has 15 residues. With V trimmed by 5 bases and J by 3 bases, 9 bases remained unmatched.

The gene calls are TRBV6-6 and TRBJ2-3; 9 nucleotides align to TRBD1. This CDR3 spans 14 amino acids. CDR1 is MNHNY and CDR2 is SVGAGI in the germline V gene (reference sequence). Trimming at V came to 6 bases and at J to 8 bases, leaving 9 bases not matched to a gene. CDR3 amino acids: CASRGTGGTGTQYF. The CDR3 region has the DNA TGTGCCAGCAGAGGAACAGGGGGCACTGGTACGCAGTATTTT.